These 7 T cell receptor beta chains were all obtained from the same sample, sequenced in a study of blood T cell repertoires in COVID-19. Clones were read by immunoSEQ multiplex PCR, and TCRdb kept only the in-frame ones, dropping some. The sample lists fewer than 250,000 clones; about 85% were seen once. The sequenced sample consisted of PBMCs or T cells enriched from blood (not recorded which). These receptor sequences come from a young man who had recovered from COVID-19.

This chain uses TRBV9 with TRBJ2-7, with a weak D call TRBD1 (5 bases). The CDR3 is 13 amino acids. The V and J ends lost 3 bases and 3 bases respectively, with 10 bases between them. In germline, CDR1 is SGDLS, CDR2 YYNGEE. The CDR3 DNA reads as TGTGCCAGCAGCGGGGGCTCAAGCTACGAGCAGTACTTC. Translated: CASSGGSSYEQYF.

The genes are TRBV6-6 and TRBJ2-1, with 13 positions matching TRBD2. Per germline, CDR1 MNHNY and CDR2 SVGAGI (reference sequence). V lost 6 bases, J lost 3 bases, and 5 bases stayed unmatched. The CDR3 contains 16 residues. The CDR3 region is CASSLGTSGNYNEQFF. CDR3 nucleotide sequence: TGTGCCAGCAGCCTCGGGACTAGCGGGAACTACAATGAGCAGTTCTTC.

The chain carries TRBV24-1 and TRBJ1-2; D call uncertain. Germline loops: CDR1 KGHDR, CDR2 SFDVKD. The CDR3 is made up of 13 amino acids. V lost 1 base and J 6 bases, leaving 8 bases between the germline ends. CDR3 coding DNA: TGTGCCACCAGTGATTTCGGGGTTGATGGCTACACCTTC. This codes for CATSDFGVDGYTF.

This sequence joins TRBV7-9 and TRBJ1-6, with 7 bases identical to TRBD1. The CDR3 sequence is 15 residues long. Germline values: CDR1 SEHNR, CDR2 FQNEAQ (reference sequence). Trimming at V came to 5 bases and at J to 9 bases, leaving 10 bases not matched to a gene. CDR3 DNA sequence: TGTGCCAGCAGCCCTACGACAGGGAGTAGTTCACCCCTCCACTTT. The encoded protein is CASSPTTGSSSPLHF.

This rearrangement joins TRBV12-3 or TRBV12-4 to TRBJ1-1; D not certain. The CDR3 consists of 10 residues. Between the trimmed V and J ends, which lost 8 bases and 13 bases, there was a span of 14 bases. CDR3 DNA sequence: TGTGCCAGCGGGCCCCCTCCACATTTCTTT. This sequence encodes CASGPPPHFF.

The chain combines TRBV19 with TRBJ1-2; no definite D call. CDR1 is LNHDA, CDR2 SQIVND, per germline (reference sequence). V lost 8 bases and J 2 bases, leaving 18 bases between the germline ends. The CDR3 contains 15 residues. The CDR3 region is CASRFWQAANYGYTF. The CDR3 nucleotides read TGTGCCAGTCGGTTTTGGCAGGCAGCAAACTATGGCTACACCTTC.

The V gene is TRBV7-9, the J gene TRBJ2-1, with 8 bases lining up with TRBD2. V shed 3 bases, J shed 8 bases, and the junction held 9 bases outside the gene matches. The CDR3 sequence is 15 residues long. Per germline, CDR1 SEHNR and CDR2 FQNEAQ (reference sequence). This CDR3 is CASSFLAGGRDEQFF. The CDR3 DNA is TGTGCCAGCAGCTTTCTGGCGGGGGGCCGGGATGAGCAGTTCTTC.